This T cell receptor beta chain stems from a study of regulatory T cells in long-lasting Graves disease. The time point is: newly diagnosed GD, antithyroid drugs for less than 3 months. Construction of the TCR library relied on RNA isolated from PBMCs. At least ten counts were recorded for this clonotype. Researchers made TCR beta libraries by using iRepertoire HTBI primers and running Arm-PCR on CDR3 regions. TCRdb analysed the multiplex PCR reads with MiXCR anew, one entry per CDR3 protein. This sample has 550,000 to 700,000 distinct CDR3 sequences, with about 16% found just once. These same data were also listed under a study on T cells in Graves' hyperthyroidism and ophthalmopathy.

This specimen was peripheral blood mononuclear cells (PBMCs), taken at new diagnosis, from a patient treated with antithyroid drugs. The receptor was isolated from a young man with Graves disease.

CDR3 sequence (DNA): TGCAGTGCTAGTCCCGGACAGGGGAGCTATCAGCCCCAGCATTTT. It is translated as CSASPGQGSYQPQHF. The V gene is TRBV20-1, the J gene TRBJ1-5, with 9 bases aligning to TRBD1. The CDR3 spans 15 residues. V dropped 3 bases and J dropped 5; count of bases not matched to a gene: 8. The germline V gene encodes CDR1 DFQATT and CDR2 SNEGSKA (reference sequence).